Each of the 31 T cell receptor beta chains below was sequenced from the same sample in a study of blood T cell repertoires in COVID-19. Measured with immunoSEQ multiplex PCR; TCRdb has only the in-frame clones, and not every one. The repertoire holds a few hundred thousand clones, with around 88% as singletons. The sample taken for sequencing was peripheral blood. These receptors were obtained from a woman in her fifties or sixties with COVID-19, enrolled during active disease.

The chain links TRBV7-2 to TRBJ1-6, with 7 bases aligning to TRBD1. In germline, CDR1 is SGHTA, CDR2 FQGNSA. This CDR3 comprises 16 residues. V shed 5 bases and J 9 bases; nucleotides not matched to a gene: 13. The CDR3 DNA follows: TGTGCCAGCAGCCCGAATCGTGCGACAGGGATTTCACCCCTCCACTTT. This gives the protein CASSPNRATGISPLHF.

V usage is TRBV6-5 and J usage is TRBJ2-7; D might be TRBD1 (6 bases). CDR1 and CDR2 from the germline V gene are MNHEY and SVGAGI. This CDR3 region has 14 residues. Trimming removed 10 bases at V and 3 bases at J, with 19 bases between. The CDR3 here is CATGPWTDGYEQYF. The CDR3 DNA follows: TGTGCCACTGGCCCTTGGACAGACGGCTACGAGCAGTACTTC.

This chain connects TRBV20-1 to TRBJ2-1; TRBD1 aligns across 8 bases. The CDR3 has 13 amino acids. V lost 3 bases and J lost 4; bases outside the gene matches: 2. Germline V gene sequence: CDR1 DFQATT, CDR2 SNEGSKA (reference sequence). As DNA, the CDR3 is TGCAGTGCTAGTGACAGGGGTTACAATGAGCAGTTCTTC. It translates to CSASDRGYNEQFF.

This chain joins TRBV19 and TRBJ2-1, with TRBD2 matching 15 bases. CDR1 LNHDA and CDR2 SQIVND come from the germline V gene (reference sequence). This CDR3 comprises 19 residues. Trimming took 10 bases from V and 5 from J; bases not matched to a gene: 18. The DNA of the CDR3 is TGTGCCACTTCGACTGGACTAGCGGGGGGGTTGAGAGGTCACAATGAGCAGTTCTTC. This codes for CATSTGLAGGLRGHNEQFF.

V usage is TRBV9 and J usage is TRBJ2-3; the match to TRBD2 covers 7 bases. Germline V lookup: CDR1 SGDLS, CDR2 YYNGEE. The CDR3 sequence is 14 residues long. V shed 4 bases and J 2 bases; nucleotides not matched to a gene: 4. Here the CDR3 reads CASSPRLATDTQYF. CDR3 DNA sequence: TGTGCCAGCAGCCCTAGACTAGCCACAGATACGCAGTATTTT.

The V gene is TRBV5-6, the J gene TRBJ2-7; perhaps TRBD1 as D (6 bases). V lost 1 base and J 1 base, leaving 9 bases between the germline ends. Germline CDR1 and CDR2: SGHDT and YYEEEE. The CDR3 totals 14 residues. The chain's CDR3 is CASSLRTVSYEQYF. The CDR3 nucleotides are TGTGCCAGCAGCTTGAGGACAGTTTCCTACGAGCAGTACTTC.

This clone was recorded only once. The chain links TRBV11-3 to TRBJ1-1; D possibly corresponds to TRBD1 (5 bases). This CDR3 is 12 amino acids long. Looked up from germline, CDR1 is SGHNT and CDR2 is YENEEA. V shed 5 bases and J shed 11 bases, with 15 bases lying between them. For the CDR3, the DNA is TGTGCCAGCAGCCCCAGGGCCGCTGGGGCTTTCTTT. It yields the protein CASSPRAAGAFF.

In DNA form, the CDR3 reads TGCGCCAGCAGCCAGGGCGGGGGCCGCTACAATGAGCAGTTCTTC. This gives the protein CASSQGGGRYNEQFF. The rearrangement joins TRBV4-1 to TRBJ2-1; D is perhaps TRBD2 (7 bases). Trimming removed 3 bases at V and 3 bases at J, with 12 bases between. CDR3 length equals 15 residues. Per the germline V gene, CDR1 is MGHRA and CDR2 is YSYEKL.

The V call is TRBV5-1, the J call TRBJ2-3; no clear D. The V end lost 0 bases, the J end lost 3 bases, and 11 bases lay between the germline ends. Germline loops: CDR1 SGHRS, CDR2 YFSETQ. CDR3 length: 15 residues. The CDR3 sequence is CASSLEGRLTDTQYF. The CDR3 nucleotides read TGCGCCAGCAGCTTGGAAGGCAGGTTAACAGATACGCAGTATTTT.

This clone turned up a few times. The chain is built from TRBV10-2 and TRBJ2-3, with 8 bases identical to TRBD2. Germline V CDR1 and CDR2: WSHSY, SAAADI. Trimming cost V 3 bases and J 0 bases; bases outside gene matches: 2. The CDR3 runs to 15 residues. DNA of the CDR3: TGCGCCAGCAGTGAACAGCGGGGGAGCACAGATACGCAGTATTTT. It encodes CASSEQRGSTDTQYF.

J is TRBJ2-1 and V is TRBV11-2; the match to TRBD2 covers 9 bases. The J segment lost 4 bases and the V segment lost 8 bases, leaving 9 bases of the junction unmatched. The CDR3 spans 15 residues. Germline V gene data show CDR1 as SGHAT and CDR2 as FQNNGV. CDR3 sequence reads: CASRLAGGQYNEQFF. CDR3 bases: TGTGCCAGCCGCCTGGCGGGGGGGCAATACAATGAGCAGTTCTTC.

This clone occurred once. Distinct nucleotide sequences in the sample also encode this CDR3. The chain is built from TRBV18 and TRBJ1-2; D is perhaps TRBD1 (5 bases). V was cut by 6 bases and J by 2 bases, with 10 bases left in between. The CDR3 length is 13 residues. Looked up from germline, CDR1 is KGHSH and CDR2 is LQKENI. The CDR3 is CASSLGGNYGYTF. The CDR3 DNA reads TGTGCCAGCTCGCTCGGGGGGAACTATGGCTACACCTTC.

The chain combines TRBV10-3 with TRBJ2-1; 12 bases match TRBD2. Germline V CDR1 and CDR2: ENHRY, SYGVKD. After removal of 4 bases from V and 5 bases from J, the junction contained 3 bases not matched to a gene. CDR3 length equals 15 residues. The CDR3 DNA is TGTGCCATCAGTGTGACTAGCGGGGGAGACAATGAGCAGTTCTTC. It codes for CAISVTSGGDNEQFF.

This chain uses TRBV2 with TRBJ2-1; a possible D gene is TRBD1 (6 bases). Germline loops: CDR1 SNHLY, CDR2 FYNNEI. The V end was cut by 3 bases, the J end by 11 bases, with 11 bases between. This CDR3 has 12 amino acids. CDR3 region: CASSDRDTKQFF. CDR3 DNA: TGTGCCAGCAGTGATCGGGACACCAAGCAGTTCTTC.

The chain employs TRBV7-6 and TRBJ2-2; D perhaps matches TRBD2 (6 bases). The germline CDR1 and CDR2 sequences are SGHVS and FNYEAQ. V was pared by 2 bases and J by 7 bases, with 11 bases between. The CDR3 extends over 14 amino acids. The CDR3 reads CASSLNRGFGELFF. CDR3 in DNA: TGTGCCAGCAGCTTAAATCGGGGGTTCGGGGAGCTGTTTTTT.

The CDR3 sequence: CASSTREANEKLFF. Written as DNA, the CDR3 is TGTGCCAGTAGTACCCGGGAGGCTAATGAAAAACTGTTTTTT. The chain is built from TRBV19 and TRBJ1-4, with D unclear. The CDR3 covers 14 residues. Per germline, CDR1 LNHDA and CDR2 SQIVND (reference sequence). The ends were cut back, 4 bases at V and 3 bases at J, with 9 bases in the middle. Variable domain in full (rest from reference TRBV19 and TRBJ1-4): DGGITQSPKYLFRKEGQNVTLSCEQNLNHDAMYWYRQDPGQGLRLIYYSQIVNDFQKGDIAEGYSVSREKKESFPLTVTSAQKNPTAFYLCASSTREANEKLFFGSGTQLSVL.

In its sample, this clone was seen once. The chain recombines TRBV12-5 with TRBJ2-1; D is perhaps TRBD1 (6 bases). The V gene lost 2 bases and the J gene lost 5 bases, with 25 bases spanning the gap. The CDR3 is made up of 19 amino acids. In germline, CDR1 is LGHNT, CDR2 FRNRAP. The CDR3 DNA is TGTGCTAGTGGTTTGAGTCGATCACCCCCCGGACAGTTTAACAATGAGCAGTTCTTC. Its protein product is CASGLSRSPPGQFNNEQFF.

This CDR3 reads CASSGRGGRRTDTQYF. The CDR3 DNA reads TGTGCCAGCAGCGGCCGCGGGGGACGGCGGACAGATACGCAGTATTTT. This rearrangement joins TRBV7-8 to TRBJ2-3, with 7 bases identical to TRBD2. V lost 5 bases, J lost 3 bases, and 11 bases stayed unmatched. Germline CDR1 SGHVS, CDR2 FQNEAQ. The CDR3 totals 16 residues.

The rearrangement uses TRBV6-5 and TRBJ1-3, with D unresolved. V lost 5 bases and J 2 bases, leaving 13 bases between the germline ends. The germline V gene has CDR1 MNHEY and CDR2 SVGAGI. This CDR3 spans 15 amino acids. The chain's CDR3 is CASSPSRVTGNTIYF. The CDR3 DNA reads TGTGCCAGCAGTCCGAGTCGGGTGACTGGAAACACCATATATTTT.

This clone was detected once. Here the CDR3 DNA reads TGTGCCAGCAGTGACGGGCCGACAGGGGGGGGCACTGAAGCTTTCTTT. This codes for CASSDGPTGGGTEAFF. The gene calls are TRBV6-4 and TRBJ1-1, with TRBD1 identical over 9 bases. The CDR3 length is 16 residues. Germline V gives CDR1 MRHNA, CDR2 SNTAGT. J gave up 4 bases and V 2 bases, and 8 bases lay outside the gene matches.

This clone has a handful of counts. The J gene is TRBJ2-2, the V gene TRBV6-2 or TRBV6-3; TRBD2 is a possible D gene (6 bases). The V gene lost 6 bases and the J gene lost 3 bases, with 14 bases spanning the gap. CDR3 size: 15 residues. Germline V CDR1 and CDR2: MNHEY, SVGEGT. This CDR3 is CASSRLVGDTGELFF. CDR3 coding DNA: TGTGCCAGCAGCCGACTAGTCGGTGACACCGGGGAGCTGTTTTTT.

The V gene is TRBV10-1, the J gene TRBJ1-1; the match to TRBD1 covers 8 bases. V shed 3 bases and J 5 bases; nucleotides not matched to a gene: 5. The CDR3 loop spans 14 amino acids. The germline V gene has CDR1 WNHNN and CDR2 SYGVQD (reference sequence). The DNA of the CDR3 is TGCGCCAGCAGTGACCTTACAGGGGGGACTGAAGCTTTCTTT. It specifies CASSDLTGGTEAFF.

The chain links TRBV4-1 to TRBJ2-7; 9 bases are shared with TRBD1. This CDR3 is 15 amino acids long. Trimming removed 6 bases from V and 4 bases from J; junction bases left unmatched: 10. CDR1 is MGHRA and CDR2 is YSYEKL in the germline V gene. DNA for the CDR3: TGCGCCAGCAGTCCAGTCGGGACAGGGAAGTACGAGCAGTACTTC. Protein product: CASSPVGTGKYEQYF.

V gene TRBV2 combines with J gene TRBJ2-5; 12 bases line up with TRBD2. The V and J ends lost 8 bases and 0 bases, in that order; junction bases with no gene match: 7. In germline, CDR1 is SNHLY, CDR2 FYNNEI. The length of the CDR3 is 16 residues. As DNA, the CDR3 is TGTGCCAGCGAGACTAGCGGGGGTCCTTACCAAGAGACCCAGTACTTC. This encodes CASETSGGPYQETQYF. Full variable domain (remainder filled in from reference TRBV2 and TRBJ2-5): EPEVTQTPSHQVTQMGQEVILRCVPISNHLYFYWYRQILGQKVEFLVSFYNNEISEKSEIFDDQFSVERPDGSNFTLKIRSTKLEDSAMYFCASETSGGPYQETQYFGPGTRLLVL.

In its sample, this clone was seen once. The rearrangement uses TRBV5-1 and TRBJ2-3; no clear D. The CDR3 contains 15 residues. Per germline, CDR1 SGHRS and CDR2 YFSETQ. V was shortened by 4 bases and J by 2 bases, with 14 bases between the two germline ends. In nucleotides, the CDR3 is TGCGCCAGCAGCGTGGACCACAAACCCACAGATACGCAGTATTTT. This gives the protein CASSVDHKPTDTQYF.

The chain is built from TRBV19 and TRBJ1-4; D possibly corresponds to TRBD1 (6 bases). Per germline, CDR1 LNHDA and CDR2 SQIVND (reference sequence). Trimming pared 6 bases from V and 7 bases from J, leaving 15 bases between. The CDR3 consists of 14 residues. CDR3 coding DNA: TGTGCCAGTAGCCGCGGGGGGGGCGGTGAAAAACTGTTTTTT. Translating gives CASSRGGGGEKLFF.

The rearrangement links TRBV7-8 to TRBJ1-4; 7 nucleotides align to TRBD1. Trimming cost V 3 bases and J 3 bases; bases outside gene matches: 4. The CDR3 loop spans 15 amino acids. CDR1 is SGHVS, CDR2 FQNEAQ, per germline. In nucleotides, the CDR3 is TGTGCCAGCAGCTTTAGACAGGGACCTAATGAAAAACTGTTTTTT. Protein sequence: CASSFRQGPNEKLFF.

The J gene is TRBJ2-1, the V gene TRBV11-1; TRBD1 is a possible D gene (5 bases). This CDR3 contains 15 residues. CDR1 is SGHAT and CDR2 is FQDESV in the germline V gene (reference sequence). Trimming pared 1 base from V and 6 bases from J, leaving 13 bases between. CDR3 DNA: TGTGCCAGCAGCTTAGTAGGGGCCCCCTCCAATGAGCAGTTCTTC. It specifies CASSLVGAPSNEQFF.

The rearrangement joins TRBV19 to TRBJ2-2, with 7 bases lining up with TRBD2. The ends lost 3 bases at V and 2 bases at J; junction bases unmatched: 6. Germline CDR1 and CDR2: LNHDA and SQIVND (reference sequence). The CDR3 spans 16 residues. Written as DNA, the CDR3 is TGTGCCAGTAGTATGACCCTAGCGGTAAACACCGGGGAGCTGTTTTTT. Protein: CASSMTLAVNTGELFF.

The chain employs TRBV27 and TRBJ1-6; maybe TRBD1 (5 bases). Trimming removed 5 bases at V and 9 bases at J, with 14 bases between. This CDR3 spans 14 amino acids. CDR1 and CDR2 (germline): MNHEY, SMNVEV (reference sequence). The CDR3 DNA reads TGTGCCAGCAGTCCTCAGGGAGGCAGTTCACCCCTCCACTTT. Amino acids: CASSPQGGSSPLHF.

This clone was observed a single time. V usage is TRBV3-1 (or the pseudogene TRBV3-2) and J usage is TRBJ1-5; the D is unclear. V was trimmed by 4 bases and J by 3 bases, leaving 10 bases between them. Germline V gene data show CDR1 as LGHDT and CDR2 as YNNKEL (reference sequence). CDR3 length: 14 residues. This CDR3 is CASSRGRDNQPQHF. CDR3 DNA: TGTGCCAGCAGCCGCGGACGGGACAATCAGCCCCAGCATTTT.